The present T cell receptor (beta chain) was sequenced within a study of shared clonotypes between healthy human individuals (dated by TCRdb to the early 2020s). About the full investigation: A few men and a couple of women, aged 18 to 49 years, made up the cohort. For each donor, CD4 naive and CD4 memory were each given three plates, CD8 naive was given two plates, and CD8 memory was given one plate. The study deeply sequenced blood TCR repertoires of roughly five healthy adults to estimate repertoire size and the extent of clonotype sharing between individuals. Libraries were prepared and TCR repertoires were sequenced by different laboratories using diverse techniques, in order to increase sequencing depth and limit assay-specific biases. Between about 0.8 and 9 billion PBMCs per donor were obtained by leukapheresis. Summary of the overall study and its limitations: Naive subsets generally had larger estimated clonotype richness than memory subsets did. Even with the large sequencing depth, rarefaction of the sorted-subset datasets indicated that sequencing was incomplete. Across several donors, approximately 4.6% of naive CD4, around 3.5% of naive CD8, roughly 2.3% of memory CD4, and under 0.45% of memory CD8 clonotypes were shared. Higher generation probabilities were observed for clonotypes shared by all four sorted-subset donors than for non-shared clonotypes. Pairwise subsampling indicated that sequencing depth was expected to affect the degree of clonotype sharing among donors. Sampling was restricted to blood, and TCR repertoires in tissue are likely to differ from TCR repertoires in blood. The small number of donors limited the genetic and exposure-history diversity represented.

V and J are trimmed by 1 base and 3 bases, and the gene matches miss 3 bases of the junction. The CDR3, cysteine through phenylalanine, is 14 amino acids long. The retained sequence is limited to the CDR3, 42 bases, with the frame set at the first base. CDR1 and CDR2 were assigned from the germline V gene (reference sequence) as GTSNPN and SVGIG. Using the deep immunoSEQ assay, TCR CDR3 regions were amplified from genomic DNA by multiplex PCR. Genomic DNA extracted from each cell subset was distributed evenly over all wells of several immunoSEQ 96-well plates, and each plate served as one replicate. Each replicate PCR for sorted subsets received 200 ng genomic DNA, equal to about 30,000 T cell genomes. Purified libraries were quantified with a Qubit 3.0 fluorometer, sized on a Bioanalyzer 2100, and re-quantified with the KAPA Library Quantification kit. Every immunoSEQ 96-well plate was sequenced on a dedicated single-read 150-cycle Illumina NextSeq 550 flow cell. The published analysis was carried out like this. Because only junctional sequences without quality scores were contained in the immunoSEQ output, filtering matching that applied to full-length reads could not be performed. Sequences were annotated with PyIR, a Python wrapper for IgBLAST v1.9, and V/J genes and CDR3 were assigned using IMGT germline references. Any read was removed if the V/J assignment was weak (E-value above 1e-6), the CDR3 was missing, or the read contained stop codons, out-of-frame junctions, or ambiguous translated residues. V3J clonotypes were defined by identical inferred V gene, J gene, and CDR3 amino acid sequence. Percentage overlap between repertoires was calculated by dividing the number of shared unique clonotypes by the size of the smaller repertoire. Repertoire richness was assessed with RTK rarefaction, the Chao1 estimator, and Recon v2.1 estimates of unobserved clonotypes. Generation probabilities for all TCRbeta clonotypes obtained by the gDNA method from four donors were computed using OLGA. The clones in this table, taken by TCRdb from immuneACCESS, are in-frame only. Not every clone is retained; where verified, under half of the shortfall comes from an unresolved V gene, and the cause of the rest is unknown. V and J calls and clone size are those listed in that table; D and trimming were worked out from the DNA. The sample data list about 380,000 clones, and about 96% of these were observed just once. Less than 0.35% of the sample lies in the top ten.

Healthy HIV-negative adults with no recently reported acute infections or vaccinations were included as donors. Every donor was a Caucasian adult living in Nashville, Tennessee, USA. CD8 memory samples were composed of magnetically selected CD45RO+ cells combined with CCR7-negative CD45RA+ effector memory (TemRA) cells. Blood was obtained by leukapheresis, after which PBMCs were separated by Ficoll-Histopaque density gradient centrifugation and cryopreserved in liquid nitrogen vapor phase. Analytical flow cytometry was used to check the purity and quantity of every magnetically sorted T cell population. Genomic DNA was isolated from every sorted fraction and measured by UV absorbance on a Nanodrop 2000c. Comments on this clone: Its antigen is not yet known. No base quality information exists; no much larger clone differs at one position.

Sample: memory CD8+ T cells sorted from blood. Read against the paper, the sample's cell subset or site label means: CD45RO+ cells pooled with CCR7-negative TemRA cells. The rearranged segments are TRBV30 and TRBJ2-1, and 7 junctional nucleotides match TRBD2. The receptor was derived from a man in his thirties or forties in good health. The CDR3 region has the sequence CAWSGSGGYNEQFF. The sequenced DNA: TGTGCCTGGAGTGGATCGGGGGGCTACAATGAGCAGTTCTTC.